The source of this T cell receptor (beta chain) is a study of T cell changes during pregnancy in multiple sclerosis. Sequencing used immunoSEQ multiplex PCR; TCRdb keeps in-frame clones, though not all of them. The sample has tens of thousands of clones; about 91% are singletons. CDR1 is MNHEY and CDR2 is SVGAGI in the germline V gene. This CDR3 is 16 amino acids long. Trimming stripped 2 bases from V and 0 bases from J, with 8 bases between. The sequence was obtained from a female donor in good health, enrolled as a control in a pregnancy study. This sequence joins TRBV6-5 and TRBJ2-6; D ambiguous. Sample: peripheral blood, taken in the second trimester of pregnancy. CDR3: CASSYGSYSGANVLTF. DNA of the CDR3: TGTGCCAGCAGTTACGGCAGTTACTCTGGGGCCAACGTCCTGACTTTC.